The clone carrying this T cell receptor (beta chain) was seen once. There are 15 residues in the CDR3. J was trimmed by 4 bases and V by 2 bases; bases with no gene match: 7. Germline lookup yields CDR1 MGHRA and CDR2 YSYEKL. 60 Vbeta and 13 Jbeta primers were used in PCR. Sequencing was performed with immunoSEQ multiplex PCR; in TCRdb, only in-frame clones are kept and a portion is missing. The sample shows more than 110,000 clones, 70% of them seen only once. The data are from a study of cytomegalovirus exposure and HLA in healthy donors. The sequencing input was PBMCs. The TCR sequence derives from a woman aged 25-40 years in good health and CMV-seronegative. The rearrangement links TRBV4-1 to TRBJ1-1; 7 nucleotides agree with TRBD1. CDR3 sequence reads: CASSQLGTVTTEAFF. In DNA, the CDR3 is TGCGCCAGCAGCCAATTAGGGACAGTTACCACTGAAGCTTTCTTT.